Shown below are 22 T cell receptor beta chains from a single sample sequenced in a study of shared clonotypes between healthy human individuals. Using immunoSEQ multiplex PCR, the repertoire was profiled, and TCRdb retains in-frame clones only, with some absent. This table holds 2 million or so clones, 85% to 95% found once. The sequencing sample was made of naive CD4+ T cells sorted from blood. As to subset: CD45RA+ positively selected. The receptors were gathered from a young man in good health.

The chain employs TRBV19 and TRBJ1-1; no clear D. V was trimmed by 2 bases and J by 12 bases, leaving 13 bases between them. CDR3 length equals 12 residues. Germline V CDR1 and CDR2: LNHDA, SQIVND (reference sequence). CDR3 in DNA: TGTGCCAGTAGTATAACCGGCTATTGGACTTTCTTT. This translates into CASSITGYWTFF.

The rearrangement joins TRBV5-6 to TRBJ2-7, with 8 bases aligning to TRBD1. CDR3 length: 15 amino acids. Germline V lookup: CDR1 SGHDT, CDR2 YYEEEE. V lost 4 bases, J lost 2 bases, and 8 bases stayed unmatched. The chain's CDR3 is CASSVWAGGAYEQYF. CDR3 sequence (DNA): TGTGCCAGCAGCGTGTGGGCAGGGGGCGCCTACGAGCAGTACTTC.

In this sample, this clone turned up once. The chain uses TRBV6-5 and TRBJ2-7; 8 nucleotides align to TRBD2. The V segment lost 0 bases and the J segment 7 bases; nucleotides outside the gene matches: 11. This CDR3 spans 16 amino acids. CDR1 MNHEY and CDR2 SVGAGI come from the germline V gene. CDR3 nucleotide sequence: TGTGCCAGCAGTTACTCGAGCCTAGCGGGCAGAGGTGAGCAGTACTTC. It yields the protein CASSYSSLAGRGEQYF.

The J gene is TRBJ1-2, the V gene TRBV28, with TRBD1 as a possible D gene (5 bases). Germline CDR1 MDHEN, CDR2 SYDVKM. The CDR3 has 14 amino acids. V lost 5 bases and J 7 bases, leaving 17 bases between the germline ends. CDR3 amino acids: CASSREWGGLGYTF. In DNA form, the CDR3 reads TGTGCCAGCAGTCGTGAGTGGGGGGGACTTGGCTACACCTTC.

This clone came up once. The chain combines TRBV7-9 with TRBJ2-5; TRBD2 aligns across 9 bases. The CDR3 is made up of 18 amino acids. Germline V gene sequence: CDR1 SEHNR, CDR2 FQNEAQ (reference sequence). V lost 3 bases, J lost 5 bases, and 16 bases stayed unmatched. The CDR3 region has the DNA TGTGCCAGCAGCTTCCTCTGGTTAGCGGGGGCCAGAGGGGAGACCCAGTACTTC. Protein product: CASSFLWLAGARGETQYF.

The V call is TRBV5-1, the J call TRBJ1-4, with D perhaps TRBD1 (6 bases). Trimming stripped 2 bases from V and 0 bases from J, with 11 bases between. CDR1 is SGHRS and CDR2 is YFSETQ in the germline V gene. The CDR3 runs to 16 residues. DNA of the CDR3: TGCGCCAGCAGCTTACAGGGATCCTCAACTAATGAAAAACTGTTTTTT. Amino acid sequence: CASSLQGSSTNEKLFF.

This clone was detected only once. This chain connects TRBV6-5 to TRBJ1-2, with D perhaps matching TRBD1 (5 bases). CDR1 and CDR2 (germline): MNHEY, SVGAGI. The ends were cut back, 4 bases at V and 10 bases at J, with 16 bases in the middle. The CDR3 covers 13 residues. CDR3 protein: CASSSGPRDPYTF. Here the CDR3 DNA reads TGTGCCAGCAGTTCCGGGCCACGGGACCCCTACACCTTC.

This chain joins TRBV7-9 and TRBJ2-2; 9 bases agree with TRBD1. The CDR3 runs 19 residues. Germline loops: CDR1 SEHNR, CDR2 FQNEAQ (reference sequence). V was clipped by 5 bases and J by 1 base; unmatched bases: 14. CDR3 amino acids: CASSRPGQGRGLNTGELFF. The CDR3 nucleotides read TGTGCCAGCAGCCGACCGGGACAGGGTAGAGGGCTGAACACCGGGGAGCTGTTTTTT.

The chain joins TRBV7-9 to TRBJ2-1, with D hard to call. The CDR3 totals 10 residues. Germline-derived CDR1 and CDR2 are SEHNR and FQNEAQ (reference sequence). Trimming stripped 8 bases from V and 6 bases from J, with 5 bases between. For the CDR3, the DNA is TGTGCCAGCCCAGGCAATGAGCAGTTCTTC. Its translation is CASPGNEQFF.

As concerns this clone: Other DNA sequences of this sample code for an identical CDR3. The CDR3 nucleotides read TGTGCCAGCTCACCACCGGCGCAACAAGAGACCCAGTACTTC. Amino acid sequence: CASSPPAQQETQYF. V and J are TRBV18 and TRBJ2-5, with unresolved D. Germline CDR1 and CDR2: KGHSH and LQKENI. V shed 0 bases and J shed 2 bases, with 7 bases lying between them. CDR3 length: 14 residues.

The CDR3 is CASSRAGTSGAYNEQFF. CDR3 in DNA: TGTGCCAGCAGCCGGGCCGGGACTAGCGGGGCCTACAATGAGCAGTTCTTC. J is TRBJ2-1 and V is TRBV7-2; 13 positions match TRBD2. The ends lost 5 bases at V and 2 bases at J; junction bases unmatched: 6. CDR3 size: 17 residues. In germline, CDR1 is SGHTA, CDR2 FQGNSA.

This sequence joins TRBV6-5 and TRBJ2-7; 7 bases fit TRBD1. Germline-derived CDR1 and CDR2 are MNHEY and SVGAGI. The J segment lost 4 bases and the V segment lost 5 bases, leaving 5 bases of the junction unmatched. CDR3 length: 13 amino acids. CDR3 DNA sequence: TGTGCCAGCAGTCAGGGGGTTCTTTACGAGCAGTACTTC. Its translation: CASSQGVLYEQYF.

The rearrangement joins TRBV6-5 to TRBJ2-2; D gene uncertain. Germline V gene lookup returns CDR1 MNHEY and CDR2 SVGAGI. V was pared by 6 bases and J by 8 bases, with 4 bases between. This CDR3 is built from 10 residues. CDR3 coding DNA: TGTGCCAGCAGGGAAGGGGAGCTGTTTTTT. Translating it yields CASREGELFF.

This sequence joins TRBV2 and TRBJ1-6; D is possibly TRBD1 (6 bases). Germline V gene data show CDR1 as SNHLY and CDR2 as FYNNEI. The V gene lost 5 bases and the J gene lost 6 bases, with 14 bases spanning the gap. This CDR3 is built from 15 residues. The CDR3 reads CASSREQGSNSPLHF. CDR3 DNA: TGTGCCAGCAGTCGCGAACAGGGATCTAATTCACCCCTCCACTTT.

This chain connects TRBV5-4 to TRBJ1-2; D gene ambiguous. This CDR3 has 12 amino acids. Germline loops: CDR1 SGHNT, CDR2 YYREEE (reference sequence). The V gene lost 4 bases and the J gene lost 6 bases, with 10 bases spanning the gap. For the CDR3, the DNA is TGTGCCAGCAGCCCTCGGACGGATGGCTACACCTTC. Amino acids: CASSPRTDGYTF.

The V gene is TRBV12-5, the J gene TRBJ1-5, with 7 bases identical to TRBD1. This CDR3 is built from 15 residues. Germline CDR1 and CDR2: LGHNT and FRNRAP. With V trimmed by 7 bases and J by 0 bases, 6 bases remained unmatched. Here the CDR3 reads CASATGFDSNQPQHF. DNA for the CDR3: TGTGCTAGTGCGACAGGGTTTGATAGCAATCAGCCCCAGCATTTT.

The chain carries TRBV2 and TRBJ1-2; 7 bases are shared with TRBD1. From germline, CDR1 is SNHLY and CDR2 FYNNEI. The CDR3 covers 13 residues. The CDR3 is CPPARQGGYGYTF. The CDR3 DNA reads as TGTCCACCAGCAAGGCAGGGGGGCTATGGCTACACCTTC. Variable domain in full (rest from reference TRBV2 and TRBJ1-2): EPEVTQTPSHQVTQMGQEVILRCVPISNHLYFYWYRQILGQKVEFLVSFYNNEISEKSEIFDDQFSVERPDGSNFTLKIRSTKLEDSAMYFCPPARQGGYGYTFGSGTRLTVV.

With respect to this clone: Other nucleotide sequences from this sample produce the same CDR3. This chain links TRBV11-2 with TRBJ2-1; D call uncertain. V lost 5 bases and J 2 bases, leaving 4 bases between the germline ends. CDR1 and CDR2 (germline): SGHAT, FQNNGV. CDR3 length equals 12 residues. DNA of the CDR3: TGTGCCAGCAGCCCCACCTACAATGAGCAGTTCTTC. Translation: CASSPTYNEQFF.

V and J are TRBV6-6 and TRBJ2-7; D not certain. Trimming cost V 6 bases and J 2 bases, with 11 bases left between them. CDR1 is MNHNY and CDR2 is SVGAGI in the germline V gene (reference sequence). The CDR3 sequence is 13 residues long. The DNA of the CDR3 is TGTGCCAGCAGAAAGACCGTAGCCTACGAGCAGTACTTC. This gives the protein CASRKTVAYEQYF.

The chain recombines TRBV6-5 with TRBJ1-1; possibly TRBD1 for D (5 bases). Germline-derived CDR1 and CDR2 are MNHEY and SVGAGI. There are 13 residues in the CDR3. Trimming pared 6 bases from V and 0 bases from J, leaving 8 bases between. As DNA, the CDR3 is TGTGCCAGCAGGCGGGGGGTGAACACTGAAGCTTTCTTT. Translation: CASRRGVNTEAFF.

The rearrangement uses TRBV6-6 and TRBJ1-2; D unclear. Trimming removed 4 bases at V and 5 bases at J, with 11 bases between. Germline CDR1 reads MNHNY; CDR2 reads SVGAGI (reference sequence). CDR3 length: 13 residues. Here the CDR3 reads CASSSPEEYGYTF. CDR3 in DNA: TGTGCCAGCAGTTCCCCTGAGGAGTATGGCTACACCTTC.

The V and J genes are TRBV19 and TRBJ2-7, with 12 bases lining up with TRBD2. The CDR3 length is 15 residues. V lost 5 bases, J lost 5 bases, and 7 bases stayed unmatched. From germline, CDR1 is LNHDA and CDR2 SQIVND (reference sequence). The CDR3 reads CASSLRTSGIDEQYF. The CDR3 DNA reads as TGTGCCAGTAGTCTCCGGACTAGCGGGATCGACGAGCAGTACTTC.